The present T cell receptor beta chain was sequenced within a study of Ad26.COV2.S vaccination and SARS-CoV-2 variants. Study-wide results and caveats: Breadth, reportedly substantial, characterized the spike-specific CD8+ and CD4+ T cell responses after vaccination. Placebo recipients trailed vaccine recipients in spike-specific TCR breadth.

The V and J ends lost 0 bases and 6 bases respectively, with 9 bases between them. Germline V gene lookup returns CDR1 SEHNR and CDR2 FQNEAQ (reference sequence). This CDR3 region has 13 residues. Sample treatment: around 19 received Ad26.COV2.S at low or high dose, single or two shots; about five received placebo; per-sample allocation not given. The investigators took samples on day 63 after the first vaccine or placebo injection. An Ad26 vector carrying the Wuhan-strain SARS-CoV-2 spike served as the vaccine. Sequencing used immunoSEQ multiplex PCR; TCRdb keeps in-frame clones, though not all of them. Of around 300,000 clones in the sample, around 89% were seen once. About this clone itself: Antigen unknown.

The chain links TRBV7-9 to TRBJ2-7; D not resolved. The receptor was derived from a person between 18 and 59 years old who received the Ad26.COV2.S COVID-19 vaccine or a placebo. This sample comprised peripheral blood, obtained in a trial of Ad26.COV2.S vaccine versus placebo. This chain's CDR3 is CASSLAHSPEQYF. The DNA of the CDR3 is TGTGCCAGCAGCTTAGCTCACAGTCCCGAGCAGTACTTC.